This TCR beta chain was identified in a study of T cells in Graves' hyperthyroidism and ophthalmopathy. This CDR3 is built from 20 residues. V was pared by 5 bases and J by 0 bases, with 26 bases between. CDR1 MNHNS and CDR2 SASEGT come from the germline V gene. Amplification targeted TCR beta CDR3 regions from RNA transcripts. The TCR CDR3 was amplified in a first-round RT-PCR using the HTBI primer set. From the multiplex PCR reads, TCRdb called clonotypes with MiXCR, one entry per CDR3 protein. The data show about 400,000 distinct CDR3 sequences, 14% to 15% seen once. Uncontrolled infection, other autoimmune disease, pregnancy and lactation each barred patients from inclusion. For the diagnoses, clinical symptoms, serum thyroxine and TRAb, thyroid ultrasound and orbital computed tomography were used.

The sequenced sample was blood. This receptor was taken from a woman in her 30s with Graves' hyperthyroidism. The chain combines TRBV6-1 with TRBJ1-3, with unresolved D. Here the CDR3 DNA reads TGTGCCAGCAGTAACACGGCGTTCCTCTCCAGCAAGCACTCTGGAAACACCATATATTTT. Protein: CASSNTAFLSSKHSGNTIYF.